The 8 T cell receptor beta chains below were found in one sample sequenced in a study of Graves' ophthalmopathy and Graves' hyperthyroidism. RNA transcripts served as template for amplifying TCR beta CDR3 sequences. An initial RT-PCR round employing HTBI primers preceded a second-round multiplex PCR. TCRdb re-called the multiplex PCR reads with MiXCR, one entry per CDR3 protein. Counted here are hundreds of thousands of distinct CDR3 sequences, less than 20% occurring once; the ten biggest clones make up 7%. The sequencing input was peripheral blood. These receptors were taken from a woman aged 18-30 years with stable Graves' hyperthyroidism.

This clonotype has ten or more counts. The chain couples TRBV12-3 or TRBV12-4 to TRBJ1-1, with 8 bases lining up with TRBD1. This CDR3 has 15 residues. Germline trimming cut 6 bases from V and 10 bases from J; bases unmatched to any gene: 16. CDR3 sequence reads: CASSQGQGRMVLAFF. The CDR3 coding sequence is TGTGCCAGCAGCCAAGGACAGGGCCGCATGGTTTTAGCTTTCTTT.

The sample holds many counts of this clonotype. The rearrangement uses TRBV4-1 and TRBJ2-5; 9 bases align to TRBD1. The CDR3 extends over 15 amino acids. The J segment lost 4 bases and the V segment lost 4 bases, leaving 7 bases of the junction unmatched. The germline CDR1 and CDR2 sequences are MGHRA and YSYEKL. The CDR3 loop reads CASSPGQGKIETQYF. CDR3 sequence (DNA): TGCGCCAGCAGCCCCGGACAGGGGAAAATAGAGACCCAGTACTTC.

This chain links TRBV11-2 with TRBJ2-2; 9 nucleotides line up with TRBD1. Trimming cost V 4 bases and J 5 bases; bases outside gene matches: 11. CDR3 length: 17 amino acids. Germline values: CDR1 SGHAT, CDR2 FQNNGV. The CDR3, as DNA: TGTGCCAGCAGCTGGCCTCCGGGACAGGGTTGGACCGGGGAGCTGTTTTTT. As protein: CASSWPPGQGWTGELFF.

This clonotype came up many times. The chain is built from TRBV20-1 and TRBJ1-1; 7 nucleotides line up with TRBD1. Germline V gives CDR1 DFQATT, CDR2 SNEGSKA (reference sequence). The ends lost 5 bases at V and 3 bases at J; junction bases unmatched: 6. The CDR3 runs 13 residues. CDR3 nucleotide sequence: TGCAGTGCTGGAGCAGGGGGGGACACTGAAGCTTTCTTT. Encoded protein: CSAGAGGDTEAFF.

The sample holds many counts of this clonotype. CDR3 protein: CASSPGQGPPMNTEAFF. The CDR3 bases are TGTGCCAGCAGCCCGGGACAGGGTCCCCCAATGAACACTGAAGCTTTCTTT. The gene calls are TRBV11-2 and TRBJ1-1; TRBD1 matches at 9 bases. In germline, CDR1 is SGHAT, CDR2 FQNNGV. V shed 5 bases and J 0 bases; nucleotides not matched to a gene: 10. The CDR3 runs to 17 residues. Variable domain in full (rest from reference TRBV11-2 and TRBJ1-1): EAGVAQSPRYKIIEKRQSVAFWCNPISGHATLYWYQQILGQGPKLLIQFQNNGVVDDSQLPKDRFSAERLKGVDSTLKIQPAKLEDSAVYLCASSPGQGPPMNTEAFFGQGTRLTVV.

This clonotype has ten or more counts. The genes are TRBV11-2 and TRBJ2-3, with D possibly being TRBD2 (5 bases). CDR1 is SGHAT and CDR2 is FQNNGV in the germline V gene. This CDR3 has 17 amino acids. Trimming pared 5 bases from V and 0 bases from J, leaving 18 bases between. CDR3 nucleotides: TGTGCCAGCAGCCCGCAGGAGGAAGCGATTAGCACAGATACGCAGTATTTT. This encodes CASSPQEEAISTDTQYF.

This clonotype has ten or more counts. The gene calls are TRBV11-3 and TRBJ1-1, with D possibly matching TRBD1 (6 bases). The CDR3 contains 15 residues. The V end lost 2 bases, the J end lost 0 bases, and 10 bases lay between the germline ends. The germline V gene has CDR1 SGHNT and CDR2 YENEEA. CDR3 residues: CASSLRGPMNTEAFF. The CDR3 DNA sequence: TGTGCCAGCAGCTTACGGGGGCCCATGAACACTGAAGCTTTCTTT.

The genes are TRBV29-1 and TRBJ2-7; D possibly corresponds to TRBD1 (6 bases). The V and J ends lost 4 bases and 5 bases respectively, with 18 bases between them. This CDR3 is 14 amino acids long. Germline CDR1 SQVTM, CDR2 ANQGSEA. Here the CDR3 DNA reads TGCAGCGTTGGGGTTGACAGGTCGAACAACGAGCAGTACTTC. Residues: CSVGVDRSNNEQYF.